The 16 T cell receptor beta chains in this list originate from one sample, sequenced in a study of regulatory T cells in long-lasting Graves disease. Time point of the sample: newly diagnosed GD, antithyroid drugs for less than 3 months. Following extraction of RNA from PBMCs, that RNA was used to make the TCR library. In building TCR beta libraries, iRepertoire HTBI primers were used together with Arm-PCR of CDR3 regions. TCRdb recomputed calls from the multiplex PCR reads with MiXCR, one row per CDR3 protein. Here the sample spans hundreds of thousands of distinct CDR3 sequences, about a sixth being singletons. These same records also appear under a second study, on T cells in Graves' hyperthyroidism and ophthalmopathy.

The specimen was peripheral blood mononuclear cells (PBMCs), collected at new diagnosis, from a patient treated with antithyroid drugs. Every receptor here comes from a woman aged 25 to 39 with Graves disease.

The sample holds many counts of this clonotype. This sequence joins TRBV20-1 and TRBJ2-1; 8 positions agree with TRBD2. The V segment lost 5 bases and the J segment 0 bases; nucleotides outside the gene matches: 12. The CDR3 extends over 17 amino acids. Germline lookup yields CDR1 DFQATT and CDR2 SNEGSKA (reference sequence). The CDR3 protein is CSAPPRAGGHSYNEQFF. DNA of the CDR3: TGCAGTGCTCCCCCCAGGGCGGGAGGTCACTCCTACAATGAGCAGTTCTTC.

The table lists this clonotype with many counts. The chain couples TRBV20-1 to TRBJ1-2, with TRBD1 as a possible D gene (6 bases). From germline, CDR1 is DFQATT and CDR2 SNEGSKA (reference sequence). The germline V and J ends were trimmed by 5 bases and 3 bases, with 22 bases remaining between them. The CDR3 runs 16 residues. In DNA, the CDR3 is TGCAGTGCTGAATTACACCACCGGGACACGGACTATGGCTACACCTTC. Amino acid sequence: CSAELHHRDTDYGYTF.

The V call is TRBV28, the J call TRBJ1-4; D may be TRBD1 (6 bases). CDR1 is MDHEN and CDR2 is SYDVKM in the germline V gene. The germline V and J ends were trimmed by 3 bases and 7 bases, with 15 bases remaining between them. The CDR3 runs to 15 residues. CDR3 residues: CASSFLGQRSEKLFF. CDR3 DNA: TGTGCCAGCAGTTTTTTAGGACAGAGGTCTGAAAAACTGTTTTTT.

This clonotype has ten or more counts. The chain combines TRBV7-9 with TRBJ1-1; tentative D call: TRBD1 (6 bases). Trimming left V 5 bases short and J 3 bases short, with 16 bases between. The germline gives CDR1 SEHNR, CDR2 FQNEAQ (reference sequence). The CDR3 has 15 residues. The CDR3 region is CASSLSRRTDTEAFF. Written as DNA, the CDR3 is TGTGCCAGCAGCCTCTCGCGAAGGACAGACACTGAAGCTTTCTTT.

At least ten counts were recorded for this clonotype. The CDR3 DNA is TGCAGTGCTAGGAACGATAGAAGCTCCTACAATGAGCAGTTCTTC. This encodes CSARNDRSSYNEQFF. V gene TRBV20-1 combines with J gene TRBJ2-1; D gene unclear. V was trimmed by 3 bases and J by 0 bases, leaving 12 bases between them. The germline V gene encodes CDR1 DFQATT and CDR2 SNEGSKA (reference sequence). CDR3 length: 15 amino acids.

The V call is TRBV11-2, the J call TRBJ2-1, with 7 bases aligning to TRBD2. After removal of 1 base from V and 8 bases from J, the junction contained 8 bases not matched to a gene. The CDR3 runs to 15 residues. The germline gives CDR1 SGHAT, CDR2 FQNNGV. DNA of the CDR3: TGTGCCAGCAGCTTAGTTGGGAGGGCCGGGGATGAGCAGTTCTTC. Translated: CASSLVGRAGDEQFF.

The V gene is TRBV2, the J gene TRBJ2-5; 7 bases map to TRBD2. Matching the DNA end better, TRBJ2-1 makes the J call doubtful. The CDR3 covers 16 residues. CDR1 and CDR2 from the germline V gene are SNHLY and FYNNEI. The CDR3 is CASRPNRASGNNEQFF. The CDR3 DNA sequence: TGTGCCAGCAGGCCCAATCGGGCTAGCGGTAACAATGAGCAGTTCTTC.

This clonotype was counted ten times or more. The chain couples TRBV3-1 to TRBJ1-3; no reliable D call. This CDR3 is 15 amino acids long. Germline CDR1 LGHDT, CDR2 YNNKEL (reference sequence). The V gene lost 2 bases and the J gene lost 5 bases, with 13 bases spanning the gap. The CDR3 coding sequence is TGTGCCAGCAGCCAATACAGCCCGGGAAGAAACACCATATATTTT. Amino acids: CASSQYSPGRNTIYF.

CDR3: CATSDGTGFLGETQYF. The CDR3 bases are TGTGCCACCAGTGATGGGACAGGGTTTTTGGGGGAGACCCAGTACTTC. J is TRBJ2-3 and V is TRBV24-1, with TRBD1 identical over 9 bases. The assigned J gene may be wrong: the sequence end matches TRBJ2-5 better. Looked up from germline, CDR1 is KGHDR and CDR2 is SFDVKD. This CDR3 region has 16 residues.

In its sample, this clonotype was seen many times. This CDR3 reads CASRTGTGGLREQFF. CDR3 nucleotide sequence: TGTGCCAGCAGAACCGGGACAGGGGGCTTAAGGGAGCAGTTCTTC. V and J are TRBV2 and TRBJ2-1, with TRBD1 matching over 12 bases. With 6 bases clipped from V and 10 bases from J, the junction kept 10 bases outside the gene matches. The CDR3 loop spans 15 amino acids. The V gene's germline CDR1 is SNHLY and CDR2 FYNNEI.

The sample holds many counts of this clonotype. V is TRBV7-9 and J is TRBJ2-2; 7 bases map to TRBD2. V gave up 3 bases and J gave up 2 bases; unmatched junction bases: 6. This CDR3 comprises 16 residues. CDR1 is SEHNR, CDR2 FQNEAQ, per germline (reference sequence). CDR3 residues: CASSFRGTKNTGELFF. CDR3 nucleotide sequence: TGTGCCAGCAGCTTTCGAGGGACTAAAAACACCGGGGAGCTGTTTTTT.

This clonotype occurred a few times. The rearrangement links TRBV12-3 or TRBV12-4 to TRBJ2-2; 11 positions match TRBD2. V trimming: 7 bases; J trimming: 7 bases; junction bases outside the gene matches: 8. The CDR3 is 15 residues long. CDR3 in amino acids: CASMVSGRAFGELFF. DNA of the CDR3: TGTGCCAGCATGGTTAGCGGGAGGGCCTTCGGGGAGCTGTTTTTT.

This clonotype was detected ten times or more. V and J are TRBV20-1 and TRBJ2-3, with D perhaps matching TRBD2 (7 bases). The V gene lost 0 bases and the J gene lost 5 bases, with 12 bases spanning the gap. The CDR3 totals 14 residues. Germline CDR1 and CDR2: DFQATT and SNEGSKA (reference sequence). The CDR3 loop is CSAREGGGGDTQYF. In DNA, the CDR3 is TGCAGTGCTAGAGAGGGGGGAGGGGGAGATACGCAGTATTTT.

This clonotype was found many times. The chain has TRBV27 and TRBJ2-7; 10 nucleotides match TRBD1. V dropped 4 bases and J dropped 5; count of bases not matched to a gene: 2. This CDR3 is built from 13 residues. In germline, CDR1 is MNHEY, CDR2 SMNVEV (reference sequence). CDR3 in DNA: TGTGCCAGCAGTTCAGACAGGGGGCACGAGCAGTACTTC. Its translation: CASSSDRGHEQYF.

This clonotype was seen repeatedly, ten times or more. CDR3 sequence reads: CASSTPSPAQVVTEAFF. For the CDR3, the DNA is TGTGCCAGTAGCACCCCTTCCCCCGCACAGGTCGTCACTGAAGCTTTCTTT. The chain has TRBV19 and TRBJ1-1; TRBD1 is a possible D gene (5 bases). Germline V CDR1 and CDR2: LNHDA, SQIVND (reference sequence). V was trimmed by 6 bases and J by 4 bases, leaving 24 bases between them. This CDR3 has 17 residues.

This rearrangement joins TRBV19 to TRBJ2-2; perhaps TRBD1 as D (5 bases). Germline V gene sequence: CDR1 LNHDA, CDR2 SQIVND (reference sequence). Trimming took off 3 bases at V and 4 bases at J, with 9 bases between the two ends. CDR3 size: 14 residues. This chain's CDR3 is CASSISRGTGELFF. Written as DNA, the CDR3 is TGTGCCAGTAGTATCAGTAGGGGCACCGGGGAGCTGTTTTTT. The whole variable domain, remainder taken from reference TRBV19 and TRBJ2-2, is DGGITQSPKYLFRKEGQNVTLSCEQNLNHDAMYWYRQDPGQGLRLIYYSQIVNDFQKGDIAEGYSVSREKKESFPLTVTSAQKNPTAFYLCASSISRGTGELFFGEGSRLTVL.